The 17 T cell receptor beta chains below all came from one sample that was sequenced in a study of T-cell memory formation after mild COVID-19. TCRdb re-analysed the 5' RACE reads in MiXCR, keeping a single row per CDR3 protein. The top ten clones hold around 2.2% of a sample with fewer than 250,000 distinct CDR3 sequences, approximately 15% of them seen once. The sequenced sample was PBMCs or a T cell subset sorted from them (not recorded which). Source of these receptors: an adult woman who had mild COVID-19 (a few samples of this study predate the infection). Cell type and time point are not known.

This clonotype was seen a few times. The V gene is TRBV7-9, the J gene TRBJ2-2; D ambiguous. Germline assignment: CDR1 SEHNR and CDR2 FQNEAQ (reference sequence). The CDR3 totals 15 residues. V was clipped by 3 bases and J by 1 base, with 9 bases between them. CDR3: CASSFLSQNTGELFF. CDR3 bases: TGTGCCAGCAGCTTTCTGAGTCAGAACACCGGGGAGCTGTTTTTT.

The V call is TRBV29-1, the J call TRBJ2-7; 7 bases are a match to TRBD1. V shed 7 bases, J shed 3 bases, and the junction held 6 bases outside the gene matches. The CDR3 runs 12 residues. Germline V gene lookup returns CDR1 SQVTM and CDR2 ANQGSEA. CDR3 region: CSGTSGGYEQYF. DNA of the CDR3: TGCAGCGGCACTTCAGGGGGCTACGAGCAGTACTTC.

This clonotype came up a few times. The chain combines TRBV6-6 with TRBJ2-5; 9 bases line up with TRBD1. V was clipped by 6 bases and J by 1 base; unmatched bases: 3. CDR1 and CDR2 (germline): MNHNY, SVGAGI (reference sequence). The CDR3 has 14 amino acids. CDR3 residues: CASRVQGAQETQYF. The CDR3 DNA is TGTGCCAGCAGGGTACAGGGGGCCCAAGAGACCCAGTACTTC.

This clonotype turned up a few times. The genes are TRBV21-1 and TRBJ2-1. TRBV21-1 is given as a pseudogene. This CDR3 is 13 amino acids long. Written as DNA, the CDR3 is TGTGCCAGCAGCACAAGGCTCTACAATGAGCAGTTCTTC. Its translation is CASSTRLYNEQFF.

V gene TRBV20-1 combines with J gene TRBJ1-2, with D maybe TRBD1 (6 bases). Germline assignment: CDR1 DFQATT and CDR2 SNEGSKA (reference sequence). This CDR3 spans 17 amino acids. Trimming took 0 bases from V and 4 from J, leaving 21 bases between them. The CDR3 region has the DNA TGCAGTGCTAGAGATTCCCTAGGGGGATGGGGCCGCTATGGCTACACCTTC. This gives the protein CSARDSLGGWGRYGYTF.

The V call is TRBV2, the J call TRBJ2-2, with a possible D match to TRBD1 (6 bases). Germline lookup yields CDR1 SNHLY and CDR2 FYNNEI. The CDR3 consists of 15 residues. V was trimmed by 3 bases and J by 3 bases, leaving 11 bases between them. For the CDR3, the DNA is TGTGCCAGCAGTGATTCAGGGGTTTACACCGGGGAGCTGTTTTTT. Protein sequence: CASSDSGVYTGELFF.

The chain's CDR3 is CASSEMGQPWGIQYF. The DNA of the CDR3 is TGTGCCAGCAGCGAGATGGGACAGCCCTGGGGCATTCAGTACTTC. The chain carries TRBV9 and TRBJ2-4; 7 nucleotides line up with TRBD1. Per germline, CDR1 SGDLS and CDR2 YYNGEE. Unmatched junction bases numbered 12, after V lost 3 bases and J lost 9 bases. The CDR3 length is 15 residues.

This clonotype was counted between two and nine times. V usage is TRBV3-1 and J usage is TRBJ1-6; D remains unclear. CDR1 and CDR2 from the germline V gene are LGHDT and YNNKEL (reference sequence). Trimming cost V 0 bases and J 4 bases, with 13 bases left between them. The CDR3 sequence is 17 residues long. The CDR3 DNA is TGTGCCAGCAGCCAAGAGGTTTCGACGGTTTATAATTCACCCCTCCACTTT. Translating it yields CASSQEVSTVYNSPLHF.

This clonotype occurred a few times. The V gene is TRBV18, the J gene TRBJ2-5, with 9 nucleotides matching TRBD2. The V and J ends lost 8 bases and 2 bases, in that order; junction bases with no gene match: 9. Germline loops: CDR1 KGHSH, CDR2 LQKENI. This CDR3 contains 15 residues. The CDR3 region is CASGTPAGGQETQYF. DNA for the CDR3: TGTGCCAGCGGGACGCCTGCGGGGGGGCAAGAGACCCAGTACTTC.

This clonotype has only a few counts. J is TRBJ2-3 and V is TRBV30; D remains ambiguous. This CDR3 spans 16 amino acids. V dropped 3 bases and J dropped 4 bases, with 20 bases sitting between them. Germline V gene data show CDR1 as GTSNPN and CDR2 as SVGIG (reference sequence). The CDR3 here is CAWSAFSPVVPDTQYF. In nucleotides, the CDR3 is TGTGCCTGGAGCGCGTTTTCCCCGGTCGTTCCAGATACGCAGTATTTT. The full variable domain, its missing parts supplied by reference TRBV30 and TRBJ2-3, is SQTIHQWPATLVQPVGSPLSLECTVEGTSNPNLYWYRQAAGRGLQLLFYSVGIGQISSEVPQNLSASRPQDRQFILSSKKLLLSDSGFYLCAWSAFSPVVPDTQYFGPGTRLTVL.

The genes are TRBV11-3 and TRBJ2-1; the match to TRBD2 covers 16 bases. The CDR3 loop spans 20 amino acids. With V trimmed by 5 bases and J by 2 bases, 12 bases remained unmatched. Germline CDR1 and CDR2: SGHNT and YENEEA. CDR3 protein: CASSPRRGLAGGSAYNEQFF. The CDR3 DNA sequence: TGTGCCAGCAGCCCCCGGAGGGGACTAGCGGGAGGGAGCGCCTACAATGAGCAGTTCTTC.

The CDR3 nucleotides read TGTGCCAGCTCACCGCCGACATGGGGGGATGGTAATGAGCAGTTCTTC. Its protein product is CASSPPTWGDGNEQFF. The chain links TRBV18 to TRBJ2-1; the D gene is possibly TRBD2 (6 bases). The CDR3 has 16 residues. Germline CDR1 and CDR2: KGHSH and LQKENI. The V end was cut by 3 bases, the J end by 7 bases, with 19 bases between.

V is TRBV7-9 and J is TRBJ2-1, with D perhaps matching TRBD1 (5 bases). V dropped 3 bases and J dropped 0 bases, with 12 bases sitting between them. The CDR3 runs to 16 residues. Looked up from germline, CDR1 is SEHNR and CDR2 is FQNEAQ (reference sequence). The CDR3 DNA follows: TGTGCCAGCAGCTTCCACAGGATGAGCTCCTACAATGAGCAGTTCTTC. Protein sequence: CASSFHRMSSYNEQFF.

In its sample, this clonotype was seen many times. The chain employs TRBV29-1 and TRBJ2-7; unclear D gene. Trimming left V 0 bases short and J 6 bases short, with 6 bases between. CDR1 is SQVTM and CDR2 is ANQGSEA in the germline V gene. CDR3 length: 11 residues. For the CDR3, the DNA is TGCAGCGTTGAAGAAACGACCGAGCAGTACTTC. Translation: CSVEETTEQYF.

This chain connects TRBV30 to TRBJ2-2; D unresolved. The V end was cut by 0 bases, the J end by 1 base, with 15 bases between. Per germline, CDR1 GTSNPN and CDR2 SVGIG (reference sequence). The length of the CDR3 is 17 residues. This CDR3 is CAWSVLRGIWNTGELFF. DNA for the CDR3: TGTGCCTGGAGTGTACTGAGAGGAATATGGAACACCGGGGAGCTGTTTTTT.

This rearrangement joins TRBV3-1 to TRBJ2-7; no clear D gene. V lost 5 bases and J 2 bases, leaving 7 bases between the germline ends. The V gene's germline CDR1 is LGHDT and CDR2 YNNKEL (reference sequence). The CDR3 spans 12 residues. The CDR3 region has the DNA TGTGCCAGCAGCTTTCCCACCTACGAGCAGTACTTC. Translation: CASSFPTYEQYF.

This clonotype appeared many times. The chain joins TRBV4-2 to TRBJ2-7, with 10 bases lining up with TRBD2. The junction had 3 bases not matched to a gene; V was cut back by 1 base and J by 3 bases. The CDR3 loop spans 15 amino acids. Germline CDR1 and CDR2: LGHNA and YNFKEQ. The CDR3 DNA is TGTGCCAGCAGCCAAGGGGCTAGCGGGAGCTACGAGCAGTACTTC. Translating gives CASSQGASGSYEQYF.